This T cell receptor (beta chain) was identified in a study of chemoradiotherapy in HPV16-positive cancers (dated by TCRdb to between 2021 and 2024). The study in broad terms: Using functional T-cell assays on cells from a couple of HPV16-positive patients, the researchers defined candidate HPV-specific T-cell clones and common TCR motifs. The study asked whether T-cell immunity against the HPV oncoproteins E6 and E7 changes during chemoradiotherapy and whether it affects survival. The candidate HPV-specific TCRs and motifs were subsequently tracked in TCR repertoires obtained from 70 to 95 patients with HPV-related cancers. The paper as a whole reports these results and caveats: Only two HPV16-positive patients were used to derive the functional definition of HPV-specific T cells, and the survival association was reported for HPV16-positive patients. Among HPV16-positive patients, expansion of HPV-responsive T cells during chemoradiotherapy was associated with better recurrence-free survival. Expansion of candidate HPV-specific clones and E7-related TCR motifs was observed in the tumor microenvironment during treatment, whereas no such expansion was observed for non-HPV-specific T cells.

Libraries were prepared through the immunoSEQ multiplex PCR assay. The source is immuneACCESS, and TCRdb retained only in-frame sequences with V and J called. Part of the clones is not carried over; for the studies checked, unresolved V genes explain less than half of this, and the remainder is unexplained. This sample gives fewer than 70,000 clones in total; about nine tenths of them show up just once. The ten largest make up less than 3.5% of the sample. According to the germline V gene (reference sequence), CDR1 reads WNHNN and CDR2 reads SYGVQD. The trim is 4 bases for V and 2 bases for J, with a gap of 12 bases between the germline ends. There are 14 amino acids in the CDR3, from cysteine to phenylalanine inclusive. This entry keeps only the CDR3 DNA: 42 bases, framed from base 1. This clone was recorded once. This clone's antigen is unknown. Base qualities are not at hand, and no much larger clone is one base apart.

Repertoires were sampled repeatedly over the course of chemoradiotherapy, so clonal expansion could be followed in the tumor microenvironment. The sequence is built from TRBV10-1 and TRBJ2-7; a tentative D match to TRBD2 spans 6 bases. Sequences were derived from blood, sampled from a patient who underwent chemoradiotherapy. This TCR was sampled from a human donor with HPV-associated anogenital cancer. The bases read TGCGCCAGCAGTGGGAGGGAGCAACCCTACGAGCAGTACTTC. Its translation reads: CASSGREQPYEQYF.